This section outlines one T cell receptor (beta chain) sequence together with its context. The antigen is unknown. These data belong to a study of siplizumab effects on memory and regulatory T cells. Cells from the mixed lymphocyte reaction were cocultured for 5 to 6 days at 37°C. Regarding the study as a whole: Sequences that were alloreactive and traceable to unstimulated CD4+ memory cells were significantly reduced by siplizumab. Roughly 75-97% of proliferating CD4+ or CD8+ clones lacked an assignable naive or memory phenotype. Sequences below about 10^-5 frequency were poorly captured, and few alloreactive clones mapped to unstimulated subsets.

Some 100,000 TCR templates per sample were assayed. Assay: immunoSEQ multiplex PCR; the TCRdb copy retains only in-frame clones and omits some. The sample shows some 5,000 clones, about 50% of them seen only once. The CDR3 contains 12 residues. In germline, CDR1 is LNHDA, CDR2 SQIVND (reference sequence). The V end was cut by 7 bases, the J end by 6 bases, with 10 bases between. Sequenced: CFSE-low (dividing) CD8+ T cells sorted from an allogeneic mixed lymphocyte reaction. The chain joins TRBV19 to TRBJ1-5; D might be TRBD1 (6 bases). The clonotype originates from a human donor in good health; the cells came from an allogeneic mixed lymphocyte reaction. Some clones in this sample may be carry-over from other donors' samples. CDR3 region: CASKEGVQPQHF. For the CDR3, the DNA is TGTGCCAGTAAGGAGGGGGTTCAGCCCCAGCATTTT.